This TCR beta chain emerged from a study of CD4 T cells in relation to SARS-CoV-2 and coronaviruses. Assay: immunoSEQ multiplex PCR; the TCRdb copy retains only in-frame clones and omits some. The sample consists of some 35,000 clones, 82% of them appearing once. As concerns this clone: The antigen remains undetermined.

CDR1 and CDR2 from the germline V gene are MRHNA and SNTAGT. CDR3 length: 15 residues. V dropped 6 bases and J dropped 6; count of bases not matched to a gene: 11. The sequence came from an adult with COVID-19. The source material was naive CD4+ T cells from PBMCs, cultured in vitro. Noted subset: naive CD4+ T cells isolated by negative enrichment. The chain recombines TRBV6-4 with TRBJ2-1; 7 bases match TRBD2. The CDR3 DNA reads as TGTGCCAGCAGCGAACTCGCGGGAGAGGGCAATGAGCAGTTCTTC. The encoded protein is CASSELAGEGNEQFF.